This is a list of T cell receptor beta chains from one sample in a study of blood T cell repertoires in COVID-19. Clones were read by immunoSEQ multiplex PCR, and TCRdb kept only the in-frame ones, dropping some. The table has about 480,000 clones, roughly 90% seen once. The material sequenced was PBMCs or T cells enriched from blood (not recorded which). The receptors were gathered from a woman in her forties who had recovered from COVID-19. The conserved cysteine and the conserved F or W are not part of the CDR3 here. D genes are given only for firm matches.

v_call	j_call	d_call	cdr3_aa
TRBV7-2	TRBJ2-7	.	ASSPRQLYEQY
TRBV12-3/TRBV12-4	TRBJ2-3	.	ASSPGLDTQY
TRBV28	TRBJ1-5	.	ASRPNSEPQH
TRBV7-9	TRBJ2-2	.	ASSVGANTGELF
TRBV11-1	TRBJ1-6	.	ASSLSNGAGGSPLH
TRBV4-3	TRBJ1-1	.	ASSSGQPVNTEAF
TRBV29-1	TRBJ1-2	.	SVEDRFMGGYT
TRBV2	TRBJ2-7	.	ASMGKPSYDRQY
TRBV18	TRBJ1-6	.	ASSPRGTGREPLH
TRBV6-5	TRBJ1-2	.	ASSAGQIYGYT
TRBV10-3	TRBJ2-1	.	AISGANYNEQF
TRBV5-1	TRBJ2-5	TRBD1	ASSLAGKGAETQY
TRBV24-1	TRBJ1-5	TRBD1	ATSDPDRGLDQPQH
TRBV7-8	TRBJ1-2	.	ASSLASGDYGYT
TRBV24-1	TRBJ2-7	TRBD1	ATSDGSGTGYEQY
TRBV18	TRBJ1-5	.	ASSPGRGGQPQH
TRBV7-2	TRBJ2-1	TRBD2	ASSAGGGAGNEQF
TRBV5-1	TRBJ2-2	.	ASSQAYTGELF
TRBV15	TRBJ2-5	TRBD2	ATSRGASGRAEETQY
TRBV27	TRBJ2-7	.	ASSPQNRASSYEQY